This T cell receptor beta chain was sequenced for a study of Ad26.COV2.S vaccination and SARS-CoV-2 variants. Study information: This donor came from the COV1001 trial of Ad26.COV2.S.

This CDR3 contains 15 residues. Germline values: CDR1 ENHRY, CDR2 SYGVKD. The V end was cut by 10 bases, the J end by 0 bases, with 18 bases between. Sequenced by immunoSEQ multiplex PCR; TCRdb stores in-frame clones only, minus some. The data contain about 460,000 clones, about nine tenths of them singletons. Study-level points and caveats: Recipients given vaccine exceeded placebo recipients in spike-specific TCR breadth. Total responses of T cells may have been underestimated by the analyses of TCR breadth and depth.

Treatment in this sample: some 20 received Ad26.COV2.S at low or high dose, single or two shots; about 5 received placebo; per-sample allocation not given. Day 63 after the first vaccine or placebo injection was the time point for sampling. Boston supplied an adult donor aged 18-55 years. This clone was observed a few times. Its antigen is undetermined. This chain links TRBV10-3 with TRBJ1-2; D uncertain. The sample in question was peripheral blood, obtained in a trial of Ad26.COV2.S vaccine versus placebo. The sequence came from a person between 18 and 65 years old who received the Ad26.COV2.S COVID-19 vaccine or a placebo. The CDR3 DNA sequence: TGTGCCACCAACCTGGGCGGGGAGGCTAACTATGGCTACACCTTC. Translated: CATNLGGEANYGYTF.